This paragraph reports one T cell receptor beta chain. This sample stems from a study of T cells in localized non-small cell lung cancer. Libraries were prepared by immunoSEQ multiplex PCR; TCRdb keeps only in-frame clonotypes and omits some of them. The sample includes 75,000 to 85,000 clones, around 80% of them seen just once. The CDR3 extends over 12 amino acids. Trimming took off 3 bases at V and 2 bases at J, with 7 bases between the two ends. The V gene's germline CDR1 is GTSNPN and CDR2 SVGIG (reference sequence). The sequence was collected from a female donor aged 60 or older with stage I lung adenocarcinoma. Sequences were derived from peripheral blood, sampled before any cancer treatment. V gene TRBV30 combines with J gene TRBJ1-2; D is uncertain. CDR3 region: CAWRGRNYGYTF. As DNA, the CDR3 is TGTGCCTGGAGAGGCAGAAACTATGGCTACACCTTC.